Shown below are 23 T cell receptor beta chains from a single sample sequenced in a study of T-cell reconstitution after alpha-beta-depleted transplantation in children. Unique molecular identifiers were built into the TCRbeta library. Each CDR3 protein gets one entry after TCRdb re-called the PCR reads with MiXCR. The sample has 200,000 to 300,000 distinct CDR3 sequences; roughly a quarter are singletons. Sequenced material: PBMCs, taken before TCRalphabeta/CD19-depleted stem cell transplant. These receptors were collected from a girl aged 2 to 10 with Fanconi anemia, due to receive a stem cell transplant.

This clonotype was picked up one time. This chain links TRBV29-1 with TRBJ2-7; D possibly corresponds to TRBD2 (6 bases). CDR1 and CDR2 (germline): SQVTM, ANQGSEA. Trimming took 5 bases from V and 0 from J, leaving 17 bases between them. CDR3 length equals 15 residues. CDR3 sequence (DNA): TGCAGCGTTCGTTCATGGAGGGCTGCCTCCTACGAGCAGTACTTC. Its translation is CSVRSWRAASYEQYF.

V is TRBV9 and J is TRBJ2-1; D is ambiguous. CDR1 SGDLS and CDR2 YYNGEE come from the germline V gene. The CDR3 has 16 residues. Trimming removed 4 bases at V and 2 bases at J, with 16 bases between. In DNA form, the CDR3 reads TGTGCCAGCAGCCCGAAGGTAGCCCACACCTACAATGAGCAGTTCTTC. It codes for CASSPKVAHTYNEQFF.

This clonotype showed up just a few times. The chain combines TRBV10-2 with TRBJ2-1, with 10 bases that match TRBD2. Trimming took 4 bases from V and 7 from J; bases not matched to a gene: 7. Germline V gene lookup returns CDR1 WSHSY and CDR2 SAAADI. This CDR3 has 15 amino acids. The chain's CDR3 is CASSVPSGSRNEQFF. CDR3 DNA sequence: TGCGCCAGCAGTGTACCTAGCGGGAGTCGGAATGAGCAGTTCTTC.

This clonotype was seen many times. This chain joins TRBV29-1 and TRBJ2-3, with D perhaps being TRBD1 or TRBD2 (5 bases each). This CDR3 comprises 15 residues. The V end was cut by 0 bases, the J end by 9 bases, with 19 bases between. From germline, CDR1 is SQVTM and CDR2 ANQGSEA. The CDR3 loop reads CSVEDDLASWGTQYF. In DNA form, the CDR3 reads TGCAGCGTTGAAGATGACCTCGCCTCCTGGGGGACGCAGTATTTT.

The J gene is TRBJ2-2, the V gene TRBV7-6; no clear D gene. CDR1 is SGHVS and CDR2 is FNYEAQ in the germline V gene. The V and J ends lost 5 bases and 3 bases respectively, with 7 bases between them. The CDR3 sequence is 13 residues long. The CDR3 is CASSPTDTGELFF. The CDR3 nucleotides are TGTGCCAGCAGCCCGACTGACACCGGGGAGCTGTTTTTT.

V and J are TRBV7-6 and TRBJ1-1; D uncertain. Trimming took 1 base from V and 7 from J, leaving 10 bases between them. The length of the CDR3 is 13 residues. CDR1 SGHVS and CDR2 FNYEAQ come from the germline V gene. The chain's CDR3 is CASSLGASSEAFF. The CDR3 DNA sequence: TGTGCCAGCAGCTTAGGCGCCAGTAGTGAAGCTTTCTTT.

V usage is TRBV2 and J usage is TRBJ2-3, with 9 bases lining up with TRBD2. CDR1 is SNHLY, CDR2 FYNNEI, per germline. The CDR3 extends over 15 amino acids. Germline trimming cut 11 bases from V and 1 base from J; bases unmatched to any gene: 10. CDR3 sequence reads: CACGRWTSGTDTQYF. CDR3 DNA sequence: TGTGCCTGCGGGCGGTGGACTAGCGGCACAGATACGCAGTATTTT.

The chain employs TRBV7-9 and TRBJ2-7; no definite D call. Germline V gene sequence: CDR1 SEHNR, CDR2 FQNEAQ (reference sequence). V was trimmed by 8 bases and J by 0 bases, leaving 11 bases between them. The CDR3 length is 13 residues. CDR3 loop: CASGPLPSYEQYF. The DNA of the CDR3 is TGTGCCAGCGGACCTCTCCCCTCCTACGAGCAGTACTTC.

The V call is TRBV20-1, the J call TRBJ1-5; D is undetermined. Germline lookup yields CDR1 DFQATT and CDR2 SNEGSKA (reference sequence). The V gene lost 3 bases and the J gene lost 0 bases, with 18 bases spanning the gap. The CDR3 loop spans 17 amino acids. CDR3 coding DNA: TGCAGTGCTAGCCGGGGAGGGTCCCCTTATAGCAATCAGCCCCAGCATTTT. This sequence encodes CSASRGGSPYSNQPQHF.

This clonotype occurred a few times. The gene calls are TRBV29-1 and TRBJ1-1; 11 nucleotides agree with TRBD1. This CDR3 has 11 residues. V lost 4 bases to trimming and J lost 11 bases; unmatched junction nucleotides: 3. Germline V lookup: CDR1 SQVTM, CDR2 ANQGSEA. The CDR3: CSVVGDRGAFF. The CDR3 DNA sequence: TGCAGCGTTGTTGGGGACAGGGGGGCTTTCTTT.

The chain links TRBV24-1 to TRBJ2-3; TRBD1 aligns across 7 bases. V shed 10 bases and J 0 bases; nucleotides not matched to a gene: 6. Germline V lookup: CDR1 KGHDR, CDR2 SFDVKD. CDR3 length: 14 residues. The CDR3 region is CATSDRVSTDTQYF. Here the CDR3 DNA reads TGTGCCACTTCCGACAGGGTGAGCACAGATACGCAGTATTTT.

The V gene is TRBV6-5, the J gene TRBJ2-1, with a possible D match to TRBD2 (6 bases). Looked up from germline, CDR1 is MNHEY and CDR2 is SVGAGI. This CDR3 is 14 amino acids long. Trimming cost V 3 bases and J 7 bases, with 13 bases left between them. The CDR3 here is CASSYYGTLNEQFF. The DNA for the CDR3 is TGTGCCAGCAGTTATTACGGGACTTTGAATGAGCAGTTCTTC.

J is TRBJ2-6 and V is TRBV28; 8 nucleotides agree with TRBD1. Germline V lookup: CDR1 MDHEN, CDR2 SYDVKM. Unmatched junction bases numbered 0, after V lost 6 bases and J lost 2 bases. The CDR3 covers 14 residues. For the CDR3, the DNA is TGTGCCAGCAGCAGGGGGCCTGGGGCCAACGTCCTGACTTTC. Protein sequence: CASSRGPGANVLTF. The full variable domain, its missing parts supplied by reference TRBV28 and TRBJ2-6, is DVKVTQSSRYLVKRTGEKVFLECVQDMDHENMFWYRQDPGLGLRLIYFSYDVKMKEKGDIPEGYSVSREKKERFSLILESASTNQTSMYLCASSRGPGANVLTFGAGSRLTVL.

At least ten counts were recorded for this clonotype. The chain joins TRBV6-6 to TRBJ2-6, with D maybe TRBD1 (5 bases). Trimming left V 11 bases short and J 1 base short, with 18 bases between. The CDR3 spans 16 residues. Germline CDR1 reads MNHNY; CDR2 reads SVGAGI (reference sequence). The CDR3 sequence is CAGRQSRLSGANVLTF. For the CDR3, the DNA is TGTGCCGGAAGACAGTCCCGATTGTCTGGGGCCAACGTCCTGACTTTC.

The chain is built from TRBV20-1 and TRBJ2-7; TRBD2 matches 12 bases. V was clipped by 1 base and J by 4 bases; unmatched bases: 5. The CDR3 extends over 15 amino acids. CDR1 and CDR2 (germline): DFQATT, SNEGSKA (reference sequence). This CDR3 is CSARAGTSGYYEQYF. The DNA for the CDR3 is TGCAGTGCTAGAGCCGGGACTAGCGGGTATTACGAGCAGTACTTC.

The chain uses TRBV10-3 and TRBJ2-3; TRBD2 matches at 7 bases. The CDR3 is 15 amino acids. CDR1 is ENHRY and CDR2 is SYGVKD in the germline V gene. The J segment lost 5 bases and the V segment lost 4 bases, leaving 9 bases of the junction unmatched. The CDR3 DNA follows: TGTGCCATCAGTGTCCTTGGGAGCGGGGAAGATACGCAGTATTTT. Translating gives CAISVLGSGEDTQYF.

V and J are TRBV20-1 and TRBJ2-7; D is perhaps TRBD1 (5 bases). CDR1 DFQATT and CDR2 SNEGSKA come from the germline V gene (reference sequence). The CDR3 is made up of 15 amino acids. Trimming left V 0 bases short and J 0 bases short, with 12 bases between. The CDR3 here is CSARESGSFSYEQYF. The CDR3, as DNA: TGCAGTGCTAGAGAATCAGGGTCTTTCTCCTACGAGCAGTACTTC.

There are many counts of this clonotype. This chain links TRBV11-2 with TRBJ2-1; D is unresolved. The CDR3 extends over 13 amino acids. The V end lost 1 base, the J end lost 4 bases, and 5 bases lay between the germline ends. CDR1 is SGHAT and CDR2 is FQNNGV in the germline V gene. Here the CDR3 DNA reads TGTGCCAGCAGCTTAGCCCGTTACAATGAGCAGTTCTTC. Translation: CASSLARYNEQFF. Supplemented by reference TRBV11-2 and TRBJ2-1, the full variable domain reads EAGVAQSPRYKIIEKRQSVAFWCNPISGHATLYWYQQILGQGPKLLIQFQNNGVVDDSQLPKDRFSAERLKGVDSTLKIQPAKLEDSAVYLCASSLARYNEQFFGPGTRLTVL.

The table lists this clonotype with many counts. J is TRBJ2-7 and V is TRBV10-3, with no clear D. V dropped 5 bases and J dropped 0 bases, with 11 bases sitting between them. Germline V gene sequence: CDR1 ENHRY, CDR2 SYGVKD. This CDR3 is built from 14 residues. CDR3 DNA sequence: TGTGCCATCAGTACGGACGGAAACTCCTACGAGCAGTACTTC. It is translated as CAISTDGNSYEQYF.

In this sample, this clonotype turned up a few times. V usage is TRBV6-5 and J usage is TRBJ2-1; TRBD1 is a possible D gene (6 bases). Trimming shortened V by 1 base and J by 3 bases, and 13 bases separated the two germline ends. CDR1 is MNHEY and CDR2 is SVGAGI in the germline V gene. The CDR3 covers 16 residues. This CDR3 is CASSYLSDRFYNEQFF. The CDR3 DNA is TGTGCCAGCAGTTACTTGAGCGACAGGTTCTACAATGAGCAGTTCTTC.

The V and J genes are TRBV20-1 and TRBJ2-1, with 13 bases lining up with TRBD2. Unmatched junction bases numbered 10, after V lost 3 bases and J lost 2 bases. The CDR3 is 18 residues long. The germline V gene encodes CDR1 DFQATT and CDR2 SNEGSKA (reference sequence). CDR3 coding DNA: TGCAGTGCTAGTGGACTAGCGGGAGTAGTTGGACCCTACAATGAGCAGTTCTTC. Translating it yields CSASGLAGVVGPYNEQFF.

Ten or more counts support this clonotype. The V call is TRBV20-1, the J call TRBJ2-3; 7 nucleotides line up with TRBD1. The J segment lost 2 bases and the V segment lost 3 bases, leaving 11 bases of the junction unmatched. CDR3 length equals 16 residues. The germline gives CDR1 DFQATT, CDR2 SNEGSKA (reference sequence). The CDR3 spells CSARNRQGLHTDTQYF. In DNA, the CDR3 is TGCAGTGCTAGGAACCGACAGGGCCTACACACAGATACGCAGTATTTT.

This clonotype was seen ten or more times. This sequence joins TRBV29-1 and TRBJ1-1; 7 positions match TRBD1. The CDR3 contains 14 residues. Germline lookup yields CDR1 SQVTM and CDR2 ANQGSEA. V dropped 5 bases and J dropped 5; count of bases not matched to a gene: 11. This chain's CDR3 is CSVPTGDGMTEAFF. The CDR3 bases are TGCAGCGTTCCCACAGGGGATGGTATGACTGAAGCTTTCTTT. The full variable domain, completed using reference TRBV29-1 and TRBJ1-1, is SAVISQKPSRDICQRGTSLTIQCQVDSQVTMMFWYRQQPGQSLTLIATANQGSEATYESGFVIDKFPISRPNLTFSTLTVSNMSPEDSSIYLCSVPTGDGMTEAFFGQGTRLTVV.